This T cell receptor beta chain was identified during a study of blood T cell repertoires in COVID-19. Looking at the study overall: From T cells, B-cell-depleted T cells, or PBMCs came the material, which was cDNA or gDNA.

This clone has only one observation. As originally analysed: Estimated nucleated cell counts came from reference gene primer amplification. Assay used: immunoSEQ multiplex PCR; TCRdb lists only in-frame clones, some missing. That table supplies the V and J calls and clone size; D and trimming were determined from the DNA. The data contain about 140,000 clones, 80% to 90% of them singletons. Participants came from some 23 US areas, aged roughly 18 to 89 years. Participant-reported clinical history was the basis for cohort assignment. This CDR3 comprises 13 residues. Germline lookup yields CDR1 MNHEY and CDR2 SMNVEV (reference sequence). V gave up 5 bases and J gave up 7 bases, with 14 bases separating them.

The TCR was taken from a woman between 45 and 60 years old with acute COVID-19. This sequence joins TRBV27 and TRBJ1-2, with D uncertain. The specimen sequenced was PBMCs or T cells enriched from blood (not recorded which). CDR3 amino acids: CASSATELSGYTF. CDR3 bases: TGTGCCAGCAGTGCGACGGAGCTGAGTGGCTACACCTTC.